The rows below give T cell receptor beta chains drawn from one sample of a study of OX40 agonist ivuxolimab in advanced cancers. Some clones are missing from TCRdb's copy, which holds only in-frame ones; the method was immunoSEQ multiplex PCR. Of about 59,000 clones in the sample, around 84% were seen once. This material consisted of CD4+ or CD8+ T cells sorted from blood, taken in a trial of the OX40 agonist ivuxolimab. These receptors were collected from an adult with an advanced solid tumor such as melanoma, head and neck, liver or kidney cancer. Each CDR3 is given with its conserved first and last residue. The order of the fields is V gene, J gene, clone size, D gene, CDR3 DNA, CDR3 protein. A D gene is named only where the DNA matches it firmly. Size values are once, few and many counts, or a class for expanded clones, and some rows have none.

>TRBV7-2|TRBJ2-2|.|.
TGTGCCAGCACAGGACGGGGTAGGGTCGGGGAGCTGTTTTTT
CASTGRGRVGELFF
>TRBV9|TRBJ2-5|few|.
TGTGCCAGCAGCGAACACGATCAAGAGACCCAGTACTTC
CASSEHDQETQYF
>TRBV2|TRBJ2-7|.|.
TGTGCCAGCAGTGAGGGACATTACTACGAGCAGTACTTC
CASSEGHYYEQYF
>TRBV5-4|TRBJ1-5|.|TRBD1
TGTGCCAGCAGCTGGGGGGGCGGGACAGGGAACAATCAGCCCCAGCATTTT
CASSWGGGTGNNQPQHF
>TRBV30|TRBJ2-1|few|TRBD2
TGTGCCTGGAAAACCCAACTAGCGAGCAACTACAATGAGCAGTTCTTC
CAWKTQLASNYNEQFF
>TRBV2|TRBJ2-2|.|TRBD1
TGTGCCAGCAGCCCCGGGACAGCGAACACCGGGGAGCTGTTTTTT
CASSPGTANTGELFF
>TRBV27|TRBJ2-2|.|TRBD2
TGTGCCAGCAGTCTAGAGCGGGAGGGCCGCACCGGGGAGCTGTTTTTT
CASSLEREGRTGELFF
>TRBV6-1|TRBJ1-2|.|TRBD1
TGTGCCAGCAGTGTTAAGGGACAGCCTACTCCTAACTATGGCTACACCTTC
CASSVKGQPTPNYGYTF
>TRBV5-1|TRBJ2-3|.|.
TGCGCCAGCAGCTTGCTGGGCACAGATACGCAGTATTTT
CASSLLGTDTQYF
>TRBV7-9|TRBJ2-3|once|TRBD2
TGTGCCAGCAGCTTAGGAGGGTCAGCGGGACTCCAGTATTTT
CASSLGGSAGLQYF
>TRBV5-6|TRBJ2-5|.|.
TGTGCCAGCAGTTATAGCGGATCCCAAGAGACCCAGTACTTC
CASSYSGSQETQYF
>TRBV2|TRBJ2-7|.|TRBD2
TGTGCCAGCAGATTCGGACTAGGGGAAAGCTACGAGCAGTACTTC
CASRFGLGESYEQYF
>TRBV5-1|TRBJ1-2|once|TRBD1
TGCGCCAGCAGCCGTATGGACAGGGCGGGAGGCTACACCTTC
CASSRMDRAGGYTF
>TRBV7-7|TRBJ2-3|.|.
TGTGCCAGCAGCTCCCGGGGAGCAGATACGCAGTATTTT
CASSSRGADTQYF
>TRBV5-6|TRBJ2-7|once|TRBD2
TGTGCCAGCAGCTTCCGGCAGAGCGGGAGGGCCCTCTACGAGCAGTACTTC
CASSFRQSGRALYEQYF
>TRBV10-2|TRBJ2-5|.|.
TGCGCCAGCAGTGTCGCTTTCATCGTCGAGACCCAGTACTTC
CASSVAFIVETQYF
>TRBV2|TRBJ2-3|.|.
TGTGCCAGCAGTGCAGCGGCCACAGATACGCAGTATTTT
CASSAAATDTQYF
>TRBV30|TRBJ1-2|.|.
TGTGCCTGGAGCGTAAAGAGTACAGGGAACAATGGCTACACCTTC
CAWSVKSTGNNGYTF
>TRBV27|TRBJ2-7|.|.
TGTGCCACCCGATCGGGAAGTGAGTACGAGCAGTACTTC
CATRSGSEYEQYF
>TRBV19|TRBJ2-5|.|.
TGTGCCAGTAGTATAGCGTTGACATGGCAAGAGACCCAGTACTTC
CASSIALTWQETQYF
>TRBV16|TRBJ2-7|.|.
TGTGCCAGCAGCCCAGCCCACGAGCAGTACTTC
CASSPAHEQYF
>TRBV28|TRBJ1-5|.|.
TGTGCCAGCAGTGGGGACAACAATCAGCCCCAGCATTTT
CASSGDNNQPQHF
>TRBV19|TRBJ1-2|.|TRBD1
TGTGCCAGTAGTGTAACAGGGGGCGCGGATGGCTACACCTTC
CASSVTGGADGYTF
>TRBV5-1|TRBJ2-7|.|.
TGCGCCAGCAGCTTGGGTGGAGGGTCCACCTACGAGCAGTACTTC
CASSLGGGSTYEQYF
>TRBV7-8|TRBJ2-5|.|TRBD1
TGTGCCAGCAGCTTAAGGCAGGGGGCTGGCCAAGAGACCCAGTACTTC
CASSLRQGAGQETQYF
>TRBV6-8|TRBJ1-1|.|TRBD1
TGTGCCAGCAGTCAAAACCCCGGACAGGGGGCTTCCAGGGGAGCGGAAGCTTTCTTT
CASSQNPGQGASRGAEAFF
>TRBV9|TRBJ1-3|few|.
TGTGCCAGCAGCCCCCGGGGGGCCAGCTCTGGAAACACCATATATTTT
CASSPRGASSGNTIYF
>TRBV7-7|TRBJ2-5|.|TRBD1
TGTGCCAGCAGCTCCGGGGACAGCCGGGCCCAGTACTTC
CASSSGDSRAQYF
>TRBV19|TRBJ1-2|.|.
TGTGCCAGTAGTATAGTCTCTAAGGACTATGGCTACACCTTC
CASSIVSKDYGYTF
>TRBV7-9|TRBJ2-7|.|.
TGTGCCAGCAGCTTCCTACAGGGACCCTACGAGCAGTACTTC
CASSFLQGPYEQYF
>TRBV30|TRBJ1-3|.|TRBD1
TGTGCCTGGAGTGGGGACAGCCATGGAAACACCATATATTTT
CAWSGDSHGNTIYF
>TRBV27|TRBJ2-5|.|TRBD1
TGTGCCAGCAGTTCATTAGCCCCCGACAGGGGGACCCAGTACTTC
CASSSLAPDRGTQYF
>TRBV7-9|TRBJ2-1|.|.
TGTGCCAGCAGCTTAGGGGGATATGAGCAGTTCTTC
CASSLGGYEQFF
>TRBV19|TRBJ1-1|.|.
TGTGCCAGTATCAAAGCATGGGGCTCGGGGCACACTGAAGCTTTCTTT
CASIKAWGSGHTEAFF
>TRBV19|TRBJ2-3|.|.
TGTGCCAGTAGTATGCAGCTCCGCACAGATACGCAGTATTTT
CASSMQLRTDTQYF
>TRBV5-1|TRBJ2-3|.|.
TGCGCCAGCAGCACTGAGGGACGGTTGGCAGATACGCAGTATTTT
CASSTEGRLADTQYF
>TRBV5-1|TRBJ2-3|once|TRBD2
TGCGCCAGCAGCTGGGGACTAGCGGTTAGCACAGATACGCAGTATTTT
CASSWGLAVSTDTQYF
>TRBV6-1|TRBJ1-2|.|.
TGTGCCAGCAGTTCCGGGACGGCGATCTATGGCTACACCTTC
CASSSGTAIYGYTF
>TRBV29-1|TRBJ1-1|.|.
TGCAGCGTCCTCCTCCCCCGGACAGCCGAGACTGAAGCTTTCTTT
CSVLLPRTAETEAFF
>TRBV5-1|TRBJ2-1|.|TRBD2
TGCGCCAGCAGCCCGACTAGCGGACTTTACAATGAGCAGTTCTTC
CASSPTSGLYNEQFF
>TRBV14|TRBJ1-3|.|.
TGTGCCAGCAGCAAAGGGACAACTTCTGGAAACACCATATATTTT
CASSKGTTSGNTIYF
>TRBV27|TRBJ2-1|few|TRBD2
TGTGCCAGCAGTTCACTCGGGGGGGCAGAATTCTTC
CASSSLGGAEFF
>TRBV30|TRBJ2-1|.|.
TGTGCCTGGAGTTGGATGACCTCCTACAATGAGCAGTTCTTC
CAWSWMTSYNEQFF
>TRBV4-1|TRBJ2-3|.|TRBD2
TGCGCCAGCAGCCAAGACGAGCGGGGGGGAGCAGATACGCAGTATTTT
CASSQDERGGADTQYF
>TRBV5-1|TRBJ1-3|.|.
TGCGCCAGCAGCTTGGAGGGACAAGGGGCGGAAAACACCATATATTTT
CASSLEGQGAENTIYF